One sample yielded the 10 T cell receptor beta chains listed below, sequenced in a study of cytomegalovirus exposure and HLA in healthy donors. A multiplex PCR was run with 60 Vbeta primers and 13 Jbeta primers. Using immunoSEQ multiplex PCR, the repertoire was profiled, and TCRdb retains in-frame clones only, with some absent. The data show 75,000 to 95,000 clones, and the top ten clones hold roughly 1.5%. The sequenced sample consisted of PBMCs. These receptors originate from a woman aged 55-69 years in good health and CMV-seronegative.

The chain is built from TRBV7-9 and TRBJ1-4; D is undetermined. Deletions cut 5 bases from V and 0 bases from J, with 13 bases between. Germline loops: CDR1 SEHNR, CDR2 FQNEAQ (reference sequence). The CDR3 runs 16 residues. The CDR3 sequence: CASSDGGGTTNEKLFF. The CDR3 DNA is TGTGCCAGCAGCGACGGAGGCGGAACAACTAATGAAAAACTGTTTTTT.

CDR3 sequence: CASSSTRGRSGNTIYF. The CDR3 nucleotides are TGTGCCAGCAGCTCTACCAGGGGCCGCTCTGGAAACACCATATATTTT. This rearrangement joins TRBV7-6 to TRBJ1-3; tentative D call: TRBD1 (6 bases). The V end lost 4 bases, the J end lost 0 bases, and 13 bases lay between the germline ends. The CDR3 covers 16 residues. Per germline, CDR1 SGHVS and CDR2 FNYEAQ.

The gene calls are TRBV20-1 and TRBJ2-5, with D unresolved. The CDR3 covers 10 residues. The germline gives CDR1 DFQATT, CDR2 SNEGSKA (reference sequence). V was trimmed by 8 bases and J by 3 bases, leaving 7 bases between them. CDR3 protein: CSQSKETQYF. The CDR3 DNA sequence: TGCAGTCAATCCAAAGAGACCCAGTACTTC.

V is TRBV28 and J is TRBJ1-5; 8 nucleotides match TRBD1. The CDR3 covers 14 residues. The V gene's germline CDR1 is MDHEN and CDR2 SYDVKM. V was pared by 6 bases and J by 7 bases, with 8 bases of the junction left unmatched. CDR3 amino acids: CASSPGQATQPQHF. CDR3 coding DNA: TGTGCCAGCAGCCCGGGACAGGCAACACAGCCCCAGCATTTT.

In DNA form, the CDR3 reads TGCGCCAGCAGCCAAGAGGCGGTCAATGAAGCTTTCTTT. It translates to CASSQEAVNEAFF. The chain links TRBV4-1 to TRBJ1-1; no clear D gene. There are 13 residues in the CDR3. Deletions cut 0 bases from V and 7 bases from J, with 9 bases between. In germline, CDR1 is MGHRA, CDR2 YSYEKL.

The chain couples TRBV5-1 to TRBJ2-5; TRBD2 matches 9 bases. The CDR3 runs 15 residues. CDR1 is SGHRS, CDR2 YFSETQ, per germline. Trimming cost V 5 bases and J 1 base; bases outside gene matches: 6. The CDR3 is CASRSGTSPQETQYF. CDR3 in DNA: TGCGCCAGCAGGTCCGGGACTAGCCCCCAAGAGACCCAGTACTTC.

V and J are TRBV7-3 and TRBJ1-5, with TRBD1 matching 9 bases. Germline trimming cut 0 bases from V and 7 bases from J; bases unmatched to any gene: 4. This CDR3 is built from 15 residues. Looked up from germline, CDR1 is SGHTA and CDR2 is FQGTGA. The CDR3 spells CASSLTGDRVQPQHF. The CDR3 coding sequence is TGTGCCAGCAGCTTAACGGGGGACAGGGTACAGCCCCAGCATTTT.

Comment on this clone: Other DNA sequences in the sample encode the same CDR3. The V call is TRBV6-6, the J call TRBJ2-4; TRBD1 matches 8 bases. Germline CDR1 is MNHNY and CDR2 is SVGAGI (reference sequence). The CDR3 runs to 14 residues. The trim removed 6 bases at V and 2 bases at J, leaving 3 bases unmatched. CDR3 region: CASSRTGTKNIQYF. CDR3 sequence (DNA): TGTGCCAGCAGCCGGACAGGGACCAAAAACATTCAGTACTTC.

V and J are TRBV19 and TRBJ2-5, with a possible D match to TRBD2 (7 bases). CDR1 and CDR2 from the germline V gene are LNHDA and SQIVND (reference sequence). The CDR3 has 15 amino acids. Trimming removed 3 bases at V and 5 bases at J, with 16 bases between. As DNA, the CDR3 is TGTGCCAGTAGTATGTGGGGGGGCCCTGGGGAGACCCAGTACTTC. Protein: CASSMWGGPGETQYF.

CDR3 sequence: CASSFRLRRDTLVNRETQYF. CDR3 DNA sequence: TGTGCCAGCAGCTTTCGTCTGCGGCGGGATACTCTGGTTAATAGGGAGACCCAGTACTTC. The chain couples TRBV7-8 to TRBJ2-5; D perhaps matches TRBD2 (6 bases). V was clipped by 3 bases and J by 5 bases, with 31 bases between them. In germline, CDR1 is SGHVS, CDR2 FQNEAQ. CDR3 length: 20 amino acids.